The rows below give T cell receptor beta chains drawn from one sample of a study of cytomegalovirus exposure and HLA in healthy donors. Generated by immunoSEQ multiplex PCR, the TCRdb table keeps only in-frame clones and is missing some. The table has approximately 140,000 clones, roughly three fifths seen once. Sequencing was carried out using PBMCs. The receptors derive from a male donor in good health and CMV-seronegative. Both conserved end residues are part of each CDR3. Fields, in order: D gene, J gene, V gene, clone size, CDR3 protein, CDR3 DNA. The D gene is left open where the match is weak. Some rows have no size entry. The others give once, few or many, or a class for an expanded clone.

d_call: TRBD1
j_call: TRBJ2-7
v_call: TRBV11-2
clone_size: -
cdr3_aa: CASSNGDRAYYEQYF
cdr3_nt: TGTGCCAGCTCGAACGGGGACAGAGCTTACTACGAGCAGTACTTC

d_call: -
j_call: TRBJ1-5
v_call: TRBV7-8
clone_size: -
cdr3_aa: CASSLAQSNQPQHF
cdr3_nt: TGTGCCAGCAGCTTAGCACAGAGCAATCAGCCCCAGCATTTT

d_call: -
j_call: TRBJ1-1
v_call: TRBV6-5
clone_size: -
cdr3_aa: CASSYGGGRGTEAFF
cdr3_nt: TGTGCCAGCAGTTACGGGGGGGGTCGTGGAACTGAAGCTTTCTTT

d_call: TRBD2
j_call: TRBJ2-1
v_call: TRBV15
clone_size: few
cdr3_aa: CATSRPGGASGGEQFF
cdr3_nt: TGTGCCACCAGCAGACCCGGGGGGGCCTCGGGAGGTGAGCAGTTCTTC

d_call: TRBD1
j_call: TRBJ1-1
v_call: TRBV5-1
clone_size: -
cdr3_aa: CASSPGQGASLTEAFF
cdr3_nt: TGCGCCAGCAGCCCAGGACAGGGGGCTTCGTTGACTGAAGCTTTCTTT

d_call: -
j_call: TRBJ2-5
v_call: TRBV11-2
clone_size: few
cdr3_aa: CASSLRETQYF
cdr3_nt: TGTGCCAGCAGCTTGAGGGAGACCCAGTACTTC

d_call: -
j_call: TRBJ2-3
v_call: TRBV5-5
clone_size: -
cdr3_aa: CASSSSASTDTQYF
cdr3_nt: TGTGCCAGCAGCTCGAGTGCTAGCACAGATACGCAGTATTTT

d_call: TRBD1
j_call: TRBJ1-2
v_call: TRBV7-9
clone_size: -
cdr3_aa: CSSSGTGGGYTF
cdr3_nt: TGTTCCAGCAGTGGGACAGGAGGGGGCTACACCTTC

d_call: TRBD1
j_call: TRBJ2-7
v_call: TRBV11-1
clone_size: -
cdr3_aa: CASSFSGTGGEQYF
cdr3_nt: TGTGCCAGCAGCTTCTCCGGGACAGGGGGCGAGCAGTACTTC

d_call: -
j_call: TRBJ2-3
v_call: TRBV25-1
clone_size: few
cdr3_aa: CASSDRIFVSDTQYF
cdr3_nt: TGTGCCAGCAGTGATCGTATATTCGTTTCAGATACGCAGTATTTT

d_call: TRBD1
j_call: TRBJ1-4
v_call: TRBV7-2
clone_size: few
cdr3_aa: CASKGRQGSEKLFF
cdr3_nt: TGTGCCAGCAAGGGCCGACAGGGTAGTGAAAAACTGTTTTTT

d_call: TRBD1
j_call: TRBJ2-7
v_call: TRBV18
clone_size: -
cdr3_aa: CASSTGQIFYEQYF
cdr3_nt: TGTGCCAGCTCAACGGGACAGATCTTCTACGAGCAGTACTTC

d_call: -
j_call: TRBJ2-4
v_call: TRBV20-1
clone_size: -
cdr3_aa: CSSGDWDIQYF
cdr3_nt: TGCAGCTCGGGGGACTGGGACATTCAGTACTTC